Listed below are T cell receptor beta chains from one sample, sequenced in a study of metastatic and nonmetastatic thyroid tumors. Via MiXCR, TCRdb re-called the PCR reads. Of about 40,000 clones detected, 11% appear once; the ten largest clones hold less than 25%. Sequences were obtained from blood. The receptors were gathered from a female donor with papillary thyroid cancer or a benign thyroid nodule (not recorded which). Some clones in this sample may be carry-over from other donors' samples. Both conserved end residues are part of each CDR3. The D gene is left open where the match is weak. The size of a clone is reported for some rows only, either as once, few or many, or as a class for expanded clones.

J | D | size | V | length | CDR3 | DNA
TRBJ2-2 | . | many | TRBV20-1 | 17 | CSARDYIRGADTGELFF | TGCAGTGCTAGAGATTATATCAGGGGAGCGGACACCGGGGAGCTGTTTTTT
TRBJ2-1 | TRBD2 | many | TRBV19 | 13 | CASSELAAREQFF | TGTGCCAGTAGTGAACTAGCGGCTCGGGAGCAGTTCTTC
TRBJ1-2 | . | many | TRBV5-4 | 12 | CASSTPGLGYTF | TGTGCCAGCAGCACCCCTGGGCTTGGCTACACCTTC
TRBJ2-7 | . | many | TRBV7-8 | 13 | CASSYRGQGEQYF | TGTGCCAGCAGCTATCGGGGGCAAGGAGAGCAGTACTTC
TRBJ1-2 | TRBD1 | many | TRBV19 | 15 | CASTPDRGVSYGYTF | TGTGCCAGTACCCCGGACAGGGGCGTGAGCTATGGCTACACCTTC
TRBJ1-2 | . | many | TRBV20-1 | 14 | CSAFEKGFGYGYTF | TGCAGTGCTTTTGAAAAGGGTTTTGGCTATGGCTACACCTTC
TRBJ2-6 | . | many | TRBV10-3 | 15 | CAISGDSGGANVLTF | TGTGCCATCAGTGGGGACTCGGGAGGGGCCAACGTCCTGACTTTC
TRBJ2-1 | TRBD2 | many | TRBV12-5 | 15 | CASGLVRWGGNEQFF | TGTGCTAGTGGTTTGGTACGGTGGGGGGGAAATGAGCAGTTCTTC
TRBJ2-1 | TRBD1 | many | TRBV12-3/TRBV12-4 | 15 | CASSPTQGAYNEQFF | TGTGCCAGCAGTCCCACACAGGGGGCCTACAATGAGCAGTTCTTC
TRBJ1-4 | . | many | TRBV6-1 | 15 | CASRPAGGFDEKLFF | TGTGCCAGCAGGCCGGCGGGGGGCTTTGATGAAAAACTGTTTTTT
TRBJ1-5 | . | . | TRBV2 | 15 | CASLLDRTSNQPQHF | TGTGCCAGCTTATTAGACAGAACAAGCAATCAGCCCCAGCATTTT
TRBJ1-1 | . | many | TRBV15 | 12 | CATSRRNTEAFF | TGTGCCACCAGCAGGAGGAACACTGAAGCTTTCTTT
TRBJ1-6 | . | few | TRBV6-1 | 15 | CASWDPRGYNSPLHF | TGTGCCAGCTGGGACCCACGGGGCTATAATTCACCCCTCCACTTT
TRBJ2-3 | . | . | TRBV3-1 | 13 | CASSPQRTDTQYF | TGTGCCAGCAGCCCACAGAGAACAGATACGCAGTATTTT
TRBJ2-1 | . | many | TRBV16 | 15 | CASSLYRDTYNEQFF | TGTGCCAGCAGCCTTTACCGGGACACCTACAATGAGCAGTTCTTC
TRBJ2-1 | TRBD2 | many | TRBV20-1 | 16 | CSARDKLAGTYNEQFF | TGCAGTGCTAGAGATAAGCTAGCGGGGACTTACAATGAGCAGTTCTTC
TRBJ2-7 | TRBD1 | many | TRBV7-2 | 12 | CASSGQGYEQYF | TGTGCCAGCTCCGGACAGGGCTACGAGCAGTACTTC
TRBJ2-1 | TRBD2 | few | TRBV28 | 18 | CASSLAGARRGPNNEQFF | TGTGCCAGTAGTTTAGCGGGGGCTCGCCGCGGTCCGAACAATGAGCAGTTCTTC
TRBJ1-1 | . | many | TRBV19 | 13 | CASRWTANTEAFF | TGTGCCAGTAGATGGACGGCGAACACTGAAGCTTTCTTT
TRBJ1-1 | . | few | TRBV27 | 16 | CASSPLLGRRNTESFF | TGTGCCAGCAGTCCCCTCTTGGGCAGGCGTAACACTGAATCTTTCTTT
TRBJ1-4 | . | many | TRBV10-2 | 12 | CASSENGEKLFF | TGCGCCAGCAGTGAGAACGGTGAAAAACTGTTTTTT
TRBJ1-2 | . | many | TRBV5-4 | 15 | CASSWGPSGNYGYTF | TGTGCCAGCAGCTGGGGACCATCTGGGAACTATGGCTACACCTTC
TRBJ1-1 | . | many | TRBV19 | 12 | CASSYGNTEAFF | TGTGCCAGTAGTTACGGGAACACTGAAGCTTTCTTT
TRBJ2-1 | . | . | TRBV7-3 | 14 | CASSPTHGSVEQFF | TGTGCCAGCAGCCCGACACATGGGTCCGTGGAGCAGTTCTTC
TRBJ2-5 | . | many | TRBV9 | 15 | CASSVLGGMEETQYF | TGTGCCAGCAGCGTCCTGGGGGGAATGGAAGAGACCCAGTACTTC
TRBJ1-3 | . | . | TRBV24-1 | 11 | CATSEGDTIYF | TGTGCCACCAGTGAAGGGGACACCATATATTTT
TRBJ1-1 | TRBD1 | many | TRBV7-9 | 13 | CASSLAGGGEAFF | TGTGCCAGCAGCTTAGCAGGGGGCGGTGAAGCTTTCTTT
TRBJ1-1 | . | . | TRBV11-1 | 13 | CASSPRPQAEAFF | TGTGCCAGCAGCCCCCGCCCCCAAGCTGAAGCTTTCTTT
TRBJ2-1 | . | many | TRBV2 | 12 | CAGRGLENEQFF | TGTGCCGGTCGCGGGCTCGAAAATGAGCAGTTCTTC
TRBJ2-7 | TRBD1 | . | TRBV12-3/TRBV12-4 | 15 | CASSVGQGASYEQYF | TGTGCCAGCAGTGTGGGACAGGGCGCGTCCTACGAGCAGTACTTC
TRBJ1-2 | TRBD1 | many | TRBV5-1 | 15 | CASSLGVTGTGGYTF | TGCGCCAGCAGCTTGGGGGTCACCGGGACAGGCGGCTACACCTTC
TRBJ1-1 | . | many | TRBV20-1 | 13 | CSAREQGNTEAFF | TGCAGTGCTAGAGAGCAGGGGAACACTGAAGCTTTCTTT
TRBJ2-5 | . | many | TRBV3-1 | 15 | CASRAGTTLGETQYF | TGTGCCAGCAGAGCCGGGACCACCCTCGGAGAGACCCAGTACTTC
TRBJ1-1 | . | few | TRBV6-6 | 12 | CASSYTPGQAFF | TGTGCCAGCAGTTACACCCCCGGGCAAGCTTTCTTT
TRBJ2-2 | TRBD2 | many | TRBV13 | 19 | CASSLVFGGLAENTGELFF | TGTGCCAGCAGCTTAGTCTTCGGGGGACTAGCGGAAAACACCGGGGAGCTGTTTTTT
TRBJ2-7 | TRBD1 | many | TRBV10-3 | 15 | CAISQPRPTGVEQYF | TGTGCCATCAGTCAACCGCGACCGACAGGGGTCGAGCAGTACTTC
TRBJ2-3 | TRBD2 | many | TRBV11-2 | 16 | CASSRASGGITDTQYF | TGTGCCAGCAGTCGAGCTAGCGGAGGGATCACAGATACGCAGTATTTT
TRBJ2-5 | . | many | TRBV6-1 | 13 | CASSYQQKETQYF | TGTGCCAGCAGTTATCAACAGAAAGAGACCCAGTACTTC
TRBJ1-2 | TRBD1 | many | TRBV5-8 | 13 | CASSMTGDGGYTF | TGTGCCAGCAGCATGACAGGGGACGGGGGCTACACCTTC
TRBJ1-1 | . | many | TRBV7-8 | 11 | CASSLTEEAFF | TGTGCCAGCAGCTTGACAGAGGAAGCTTTCTTT
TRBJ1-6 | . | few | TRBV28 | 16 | CASTPLSRRGNSPLHF | TGTGCCAGCACACCTCTCTCCCGACGGGGTAATTCACCCCTCCACTTT
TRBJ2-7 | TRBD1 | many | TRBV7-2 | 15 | CASSLQTGTAYEQYF | TGTGCCAGCAGCTTACAAACCGGGACAGCATACGAGCAGTACTTC
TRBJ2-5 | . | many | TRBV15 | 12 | CATSGIQETQYF | TGTGCCACCAGCGGGATACAAGAGACCCAGTACTTC
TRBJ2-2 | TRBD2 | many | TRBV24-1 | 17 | CATSDLTSGINTGELFF | TGTGCCACCAGTGATTTAACTAGCGGGATTAACACCGGGGAGCTGTTTTTT
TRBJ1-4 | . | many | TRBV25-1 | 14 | CASSESGSTQKLFF | TGTGCCAGCAGTGAATCGGGATCGACACAAAAACTGTTTTTT
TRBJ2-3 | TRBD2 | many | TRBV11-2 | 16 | CASSHLKREGPNTQYF | TGTGCCAGCAGCCACTTGAAGCGGGAGGGCCCGAATACGCAGTATTTT
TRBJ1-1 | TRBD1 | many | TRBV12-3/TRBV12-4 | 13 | CASSHGQGRGAFF | TGTGCCAGCAGTCACGGACAGGGGAGAGGAGCTTTCTTT
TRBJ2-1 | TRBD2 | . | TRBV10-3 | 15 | CAISEPGLSYNEQSF | TGTGCCATCAGTGAGCCGGGACTATCCTACAATGAGCAGTCCTTC
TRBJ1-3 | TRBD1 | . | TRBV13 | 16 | CASSTGQGRSGNTIYF | TGTGCCAGCAGCACCGGACAGGGCCGCTCTGGAAACACCATATATTTT
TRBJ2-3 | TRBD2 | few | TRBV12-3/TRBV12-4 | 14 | CASSPSGRRGTQYF | TGTGCCAGCAGTCCTAGCGGGAGAAGGGGTACGCAGTATTTT
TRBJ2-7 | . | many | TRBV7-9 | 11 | CASGSGGPQYF | TGTGCCAGCGGATCGGGGGGCCCGCAGTACTTC
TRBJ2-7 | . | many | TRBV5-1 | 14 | CASSLPGQSYEQYF | TGCGCCAGCAGCCTACCGGGACAATCCTACGAGCAGTACTTC
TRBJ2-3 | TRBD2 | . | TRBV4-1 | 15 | CSSSPAAGAGDTQYF | TGCTCTAGCAGCCCCGCAGCGGGGGCGGGTGATACGCAGTATTTT